This TCR beta chain is from a study of beta chain features in type 1 diabetes. General study findings and limits: For type 1 diabetes patients, VDJ junctions showed fewer insertions and more deletions.

Investigators reverse transcribed all isolated RNA, so they sequenced expressed TCRB transcripts. Sequencing used immunoSEQ multiplex PCR; TCRdb keeps in-frame clones, though not all of them. Among about 150,000 clones listed, about 9.1% were seen once. This clone was seen repeatedly, ten times or more. As yet, its antigen is unknown. The TCR sequence derives from a woman between 18 and 30 years old in good health. Source material: central memory CD4+ T cells from blood.

CDR3 coding DNA: TGTGCCATCGGGACAGGCTCCTACGAGCAGTACTTC. Translated: CAIGTGSYEQYF. The V gene is TRBV28, the J gene TRBJ2-7; 8 bases are shared with TRBD1. After removal of 10 bases from V and 0 bases from J, the junction contained 2 bases not matched to a gene. CDR1 and CDR2 (germline): MDHEN, SYDVKM. There are 12 residues in the CDR3.